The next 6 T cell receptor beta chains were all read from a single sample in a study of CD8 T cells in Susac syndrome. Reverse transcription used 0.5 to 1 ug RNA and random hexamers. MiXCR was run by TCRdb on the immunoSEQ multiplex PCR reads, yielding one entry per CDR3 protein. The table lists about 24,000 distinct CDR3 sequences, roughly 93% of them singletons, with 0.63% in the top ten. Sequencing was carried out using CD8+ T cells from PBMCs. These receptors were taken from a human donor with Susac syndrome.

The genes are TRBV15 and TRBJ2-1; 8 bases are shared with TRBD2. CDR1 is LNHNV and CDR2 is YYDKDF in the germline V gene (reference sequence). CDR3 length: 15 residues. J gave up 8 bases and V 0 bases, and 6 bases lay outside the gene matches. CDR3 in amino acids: CATSRDVSGAYEQFF. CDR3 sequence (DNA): TGTGCCACCAGCAGAGATGTTAGCGGGGCATATGAGCAGTTCTTC.

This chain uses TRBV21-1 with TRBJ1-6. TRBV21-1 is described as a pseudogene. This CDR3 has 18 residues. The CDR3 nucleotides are TGTGCCAGCAGAGCACCGACCAGGGAGGCTCCCTATAATTCACCCCTCCACTTT. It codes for CASRAPTREAPYNSPLHF.

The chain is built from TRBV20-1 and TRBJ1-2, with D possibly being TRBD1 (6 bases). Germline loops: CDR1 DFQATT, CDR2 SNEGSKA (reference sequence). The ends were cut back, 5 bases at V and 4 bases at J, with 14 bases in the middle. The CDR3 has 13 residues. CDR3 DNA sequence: TGCAGTGCTGCCCCGAACAGGGTCTATGGCTACACCTTC. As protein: CSAAPNRVYGYTF.

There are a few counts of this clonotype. Here the CDR3 reads CASSFDLHEQYF. The CDR3, as DNA: TGTGCCAGCAGCTTTGATCTCCACGAGCAGTACTTC. J is TRBJ2-7 and V is TRBV7-9; D remains unclear. Trimming left V 3 bases short and J 5 bases short, with 8 bases between. In germline, CDR1 is SEHNR, CDR2 FQNEAQ (reference sequence). The CDR3 spans 12 residues. The entire variable domain, with the rest obtained from reference TRBV7-9 and TRBJ2-7, is as follows: DTGVSQNPRHKITKRGQNVTFRCDPISEHNRLYWYRQTLGQGPEFLTYFQNEAQLEKSRLLSDRFSAERPKGSFSTLEIQRTEQGDSAMYLCASSFDLHEQYFGPGTRLTVT.

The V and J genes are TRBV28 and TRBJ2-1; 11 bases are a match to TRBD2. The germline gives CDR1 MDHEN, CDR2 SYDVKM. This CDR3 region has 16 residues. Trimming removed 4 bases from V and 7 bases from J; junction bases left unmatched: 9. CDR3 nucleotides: TGTGCCAGCAGTTCACTAGCGGGGGTACCGCCGAATGAGCAGTTCTTC. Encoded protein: CASSSLAGVPPNEQFF.

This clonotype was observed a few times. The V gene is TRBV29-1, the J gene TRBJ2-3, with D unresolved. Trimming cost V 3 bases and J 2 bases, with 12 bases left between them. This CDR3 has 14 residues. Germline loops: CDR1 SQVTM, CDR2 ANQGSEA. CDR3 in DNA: TGCAGCGTTGAGGGCGCCAGGATCACAGATACGCAGTATTTT. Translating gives CSVEGARITDTQYF.